This is a list of T cell receptor beta chains from one sample in a study of blood T cell repertoires in COVID-19. The data were produced by immunoSEQ multiplex PCR, yet TCRdb's version contains in-frame clones alone and is incomplete. The table has a few hundred thousand clones, around 90% seen once. Sequencing used PBMCs or T cells enriched from blood (not recorded which). The receptors here all came from a man aged 25-45 years who had recovered from COVID-19. CDR3s include the opening cysteine and the closing phenylalanine or tryptophan. Fields, in order: V gene, J gene, CDR3 protein.

v_gene: TRBV19
j_gene: TRBJ1-1
CDR3aa: CASSQSRGTEAFF

v_gene: TRBV25-1
j_gene: TRBJ1-5
CDR3aa: CASSERDPRDRFPSQHF

v_gene: TRBV2
j_gene: TRBJ2-2
CDR3aa: CASSLGSGFGGELFF

v_gene: TRBV27
j_gene: TRBJ2-6
CDR3aa: CASSLGSRGTSGANVLTF

v_gene: TRBV10-2
j_gene: TRBJ2-7
CDR3aa: CASSFSGGASYEQYF

v_gene: TRBV7-9
j_gene: TRBJ1-1
CDR3aa: CASSTHGRWGHLGMNTEAFF

v_gene: TRBV4-3
j_gene: TRBJ2-7
CDR3aa: CASSQEPPISGSYEQYF

v_gene: TRBV11-2
j_gene: TRBJ1-1
CDR3aa: CASSFTGRDTEAFF

v_gene: TRBV2
j_gene: TRBJ1-2
CDR3aa: CASSDKGMTGAYGYTF

v_gene: TRBV13
j_gene: TRBJ2-6
CDR3aa: CASSLGRSGANVLTF

v_gene: TRBV5-5
j_gene: TRBJ2-5
CDR3aa: CASSLFSIQETQYF

v_gene: TRBV4-2
j_gene: TRBJ1-5
CDR3aa: CASSQEPGWSNQPQHF

v_gene: TRBV5-4
j_gene: TRBJ2-2
CDR3aa: CASSPGGTVTGELFF

v_gene: TRBV10-3
j_gene: TRBJ2-5
CDR3aa: CAITHLAQETQYF

v_gene: TRBV9
j_gene: TRBJ1-1
CDR3aa: CASSVEQNMNTEAFF

v_gene: TRBV1
j_gene: TRBJ2-3
CDR3aa: CIATRSGRGTDTQYF

v_gene: TRBV5-1
j_gene: TRBJ2-1
CDR3aa: CASSPGTLQYPQYLSYNEQFF

v_gene: TRBV5-5
j_gene: TRBJ1-2
CDR3aa: CASSLSTGILYGYTF

v_gene: TRBV12-3/TRBV12-4
j_gene: TRBJ2-5
CDR3aa: CASTAYQETQYF

v_gene: TRBV3-1/TRBV3-2
j_gene: TRBJ2-1
CDR3aa: CASSPLEEYNEQFF

v_gene: TRBV28
j_gene: TRBJ2-3
CDR3aa: CASSMREVGTDTQYF

v_gene: TRBV6-5
j_gene: TRBJ2-5
CDR3aa: CASSWTGEETQYF

v_gene: TRBV15
j_gene: TRBJ1-2
CDR3aa: CATSRDGKGVANYGYTF

v_gene: TRBV19
j_gene: TRBJ1-2
CDR3aa: CASSAQGAYGYTF

v_gene: TRBV7-8
j_gene: TRBJ2-7
CDR3aa: CASSLGEPGTSSYEQYF

v_gene: TRBV19
j_gene: TRBJ2-1
CDR3aa: CASSMTGNEQFF

v_gene: TRBV4-3
j_gene: TRBJ2-7
CDR3aa: CASSQDVQDEQYF

v_gene: TRBV7-9
j_gene: TRBJ2-1
CDR3aa: CASSFDPGGEQFF

v_gene: TRBV10-3
j_gene: TRBJ2-1
CDR3aa: CAISGRSSDGHNEQFF

v_gene: TRBV5-8
j_gene: TRBJ1-1
CDR3aa: CASRLRGPTAEAFF

v_gene: TRBV18
j_gene: TRBJ2-6
CDR3aa: CASSLAQGTSSGANVLTF

v_gene: TRBV2
j_gene: TRBJ2-1
CDR3aa: CASRESTGTDEQFF

v_gene: TRBV5-5
j_gene: TRBJ2-3
CDR3aa: CASSYGQGTDTQYF

v_gene: TRBV27
j_gene: TRBJ2-3
CDR3aa: CASSFEGGFTDTQYF

v_gene: TRBV6-6
j_gene: TRBJ1-1
CDR3aa: CASSYSLQTNTEAFF

v_gene: TRBV6-5
j_gene: TRBJ2-1
CDR3aa: CASSYTSHNEQFF

v_gene: TRBV28
j_gene: TRBJ1-3
CDR3aa: CASSPPGDYSGNTIYF

v_gene: TRBV30
j_gene: TRBJ1-1
CDR3aa: CAWVSRDRLDTEAFF

v_gene: TRBV6-4
j_gene: TRBJ2-7
CDR3aa: CATLVLREQYF

v_gene: TRBV28
j_gene: TRBJ2-3
CDR3aa: CASRGTGTDTQYF

v_gene: TRBV28
j_gene: TRBJ2-1
CDR3aa: CASSDGLFGSGSWNEQFF

v_gene: TRBV7-8
j_gene: TRBJ1-6
CDR3aa: CASRIQGANNSPLHF

v_gene: TRBV5-4
j_gene: TRBJ2-2
CDR3aa: CASSLKDRVQSGELFF

v_gene: TRBV28
j_gene: TRBJ1-5
CDR3aa: CASSLLSGGAWSNQPQHF

v_gene: TRBV19
j_gene: TRBJ1-6
CDR3aa: CASSIRESLNSPLHF

v_gene: TRBV6-5
j_gene: TRBJ2-3
CDR3aa: CASSYSQTPGDTQYF

v_gene: TRBV11-3
j_gene: TRBJ1-4
CDR3aa: CASSEHPGEKLFF

v_gene: TRBV24-1
j_gene: TRBJ1-4
CDR3aa: CATSDSTGGHNEKLFF

v_gene: TRBV10-1
j_gene: TRBJ2-7
CDR3aa: CASSEGTRTAPYEQYF

v_gene: TRBV9
j_gene: TRBJ2-1
CDR3aa: CASSVVPQGAAYNEQFF

v_gene: TRBV28
j_gene: TRBJ2-5
CDR3aa: CASSFIRLTSGRETQYF

v_gene: TRBV28
j_gene: TRBJ2-7
CDR3aa: CASSVLAGDYEQYF

v_gene: TRBV5-6
j_gene: TRBJ1-2
CDR3aa: CASTPLDRELNGYTF